The clone carrying this T cell receptor beta chain turned up a few times. Its matching antigen is unknown. These data originate in a study of CD8+ T cells in alopecia areata. Overall study findings and caveats: Scalp lesions, especially in alopecia totalis/universalis, had higher clonality than normal scalp.

cDNA reverse transcribed from extracted RNA served as the sequencing template. Measured with immunoSEQ multiplex PCR; TCRdb has only the in-frame clones, and not every one. The data hold hundreds of thousands of clones, with 65% to 70% observed a single time. This clonotype was obtained from a human donor with alopecia areata. This specimen consisted of CD4+ T cells sorted from blood, obtained at week 0.

This CDR3 reads CATTGPAQETQYF. DNA for the CDR3: TGTGCCACCACGGGCCCAGCCCAAGAGACCCAGTACTTC. V usage is TRBV10-3 and J usage is TRBJ2-5; the D is unclear. The V end was cut by 10 bases, the J end by 1 base, with 13 bases between. The CDR3 totals 13 residues. The germline V gene encodes CDR1 ENHRY and CDR2 SYGVKD.